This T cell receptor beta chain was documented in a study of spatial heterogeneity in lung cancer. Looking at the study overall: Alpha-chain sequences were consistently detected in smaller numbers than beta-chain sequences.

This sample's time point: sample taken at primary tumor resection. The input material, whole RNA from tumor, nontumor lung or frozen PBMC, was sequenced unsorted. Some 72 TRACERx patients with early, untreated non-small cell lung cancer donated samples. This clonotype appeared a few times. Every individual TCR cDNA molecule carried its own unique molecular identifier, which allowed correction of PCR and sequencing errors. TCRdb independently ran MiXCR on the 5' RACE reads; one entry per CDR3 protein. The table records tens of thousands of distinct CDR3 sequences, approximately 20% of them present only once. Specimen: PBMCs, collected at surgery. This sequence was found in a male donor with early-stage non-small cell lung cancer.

CDR3 sequence reads: CASSQGAGTGSYEQYF. In DNA, the CDR3 is TGTGCCAGCAGCCAAGGTGCCGGGACAGGGTCCTACGAGCAGTACTTC. This chain connects TRBV14 to TRBJ2-7; TRBD1 matches at 9 bases. The germline CDR1 and CDR2 sequences are SGHDN and FVKESK. The CDR3 is 16 amino acids. The V and J ends lost 1 base and 1 base, in that order; junction bases with no gene match: 5.